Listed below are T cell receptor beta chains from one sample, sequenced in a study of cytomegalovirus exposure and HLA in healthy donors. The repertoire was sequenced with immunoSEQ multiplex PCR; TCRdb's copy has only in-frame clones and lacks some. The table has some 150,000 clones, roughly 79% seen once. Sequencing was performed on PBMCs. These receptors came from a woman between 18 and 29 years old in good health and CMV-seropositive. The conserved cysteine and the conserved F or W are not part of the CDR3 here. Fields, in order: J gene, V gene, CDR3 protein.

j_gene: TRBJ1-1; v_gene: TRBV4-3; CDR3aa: ASSQVTGPSTEAF
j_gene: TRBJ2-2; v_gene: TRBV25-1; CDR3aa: ASSRRNGELF
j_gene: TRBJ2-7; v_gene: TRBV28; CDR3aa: ASSLAGGGSSYEQY
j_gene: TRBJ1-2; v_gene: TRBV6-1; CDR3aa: ASVDPGTGLYGYT
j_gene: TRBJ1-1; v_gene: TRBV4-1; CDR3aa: ASSQGGRGGFGTEAF
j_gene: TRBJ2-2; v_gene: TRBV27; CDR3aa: ASSLGLAQAGELF
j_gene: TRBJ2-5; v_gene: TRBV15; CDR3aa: ATSSGRETQY
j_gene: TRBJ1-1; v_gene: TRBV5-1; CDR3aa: ASRPGTGLGTEAF
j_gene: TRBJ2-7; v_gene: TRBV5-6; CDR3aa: ASSPTGFYEQY
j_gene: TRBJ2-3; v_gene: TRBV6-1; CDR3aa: ASSASSGGADTQY
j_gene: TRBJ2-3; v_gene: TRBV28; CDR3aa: ASSPIRTGSHTQY
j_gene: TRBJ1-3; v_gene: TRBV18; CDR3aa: ASSLPGREDTIY
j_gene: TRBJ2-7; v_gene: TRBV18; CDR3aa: ASSPGAEQY
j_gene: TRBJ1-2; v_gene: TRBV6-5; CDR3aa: ASSYKGERPYT
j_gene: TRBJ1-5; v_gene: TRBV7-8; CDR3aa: ASSLGTTHQPQH
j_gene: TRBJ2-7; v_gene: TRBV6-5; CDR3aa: ASSLGQGAEQY
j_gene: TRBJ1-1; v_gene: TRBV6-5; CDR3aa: ASFAGENTEAF